Given below is one TCR beta chain in context. Its target is unknown. Measured with immunoSEQ multiplex PCR; TCRdb has only the in-frame clones, and not every one. The table records more than 2 million clones, just over 90% of them present only once. Naive CD8 cells, CD45RO-negative and positively selected for CCR7, excluded terminally differentiated effector memory CD45RA+ cells. The data were obtained in a study of shared clonotypes between healthy human individuals. Study-level information: Donors had three CD4 naive, three CD4 memory, two CD8 naive and one CD8 memory plate apiece. Findings and limits, study-wide: Clonotypes which were not shared had lower generation probabilities than clonotypes that all four donors shared. Rarefaction exposed incomplete sorted-subset sequencing despite large depth.

The sample consisted of naive CD8+ T cells from PBMCs. The receptor comes from a man younger than 30 in good health. Some clones in this sample may be carry-over from other donors' samples.

CDR3 bases: TGTGCCAGCAGCAGACAGGGAATAGACTATGGCTACACCTTC. Amino acid sequence: CASSRQGIDYGYTF. The J gene is TRBJ1-2, the V gene TRBV25-1; 7 positions agree with TRBD1. The CDR3 covers 14 residues. Germline V gene data show CDR1 as MGHDK and CDR2 as SYGVNS. V lost 6 bases, J lost 3 bases, and 7 bases stayed unmatched.